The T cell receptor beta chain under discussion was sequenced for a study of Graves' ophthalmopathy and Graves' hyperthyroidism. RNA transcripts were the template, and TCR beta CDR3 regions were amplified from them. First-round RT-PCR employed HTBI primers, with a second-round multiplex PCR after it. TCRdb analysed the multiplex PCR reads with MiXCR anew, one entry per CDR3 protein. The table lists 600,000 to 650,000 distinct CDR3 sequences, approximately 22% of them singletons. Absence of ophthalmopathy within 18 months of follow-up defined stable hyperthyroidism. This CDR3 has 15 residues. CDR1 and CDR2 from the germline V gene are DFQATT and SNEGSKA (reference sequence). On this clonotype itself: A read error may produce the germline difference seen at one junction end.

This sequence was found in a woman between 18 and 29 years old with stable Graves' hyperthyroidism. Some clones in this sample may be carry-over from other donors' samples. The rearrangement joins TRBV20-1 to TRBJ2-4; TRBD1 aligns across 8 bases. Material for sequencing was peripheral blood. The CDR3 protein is CSAPPTTGGKNIKNF. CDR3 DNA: TGCAGTGCCCCCCCAACTACAGGGGGAAAAAACATTAAGAACTTC.